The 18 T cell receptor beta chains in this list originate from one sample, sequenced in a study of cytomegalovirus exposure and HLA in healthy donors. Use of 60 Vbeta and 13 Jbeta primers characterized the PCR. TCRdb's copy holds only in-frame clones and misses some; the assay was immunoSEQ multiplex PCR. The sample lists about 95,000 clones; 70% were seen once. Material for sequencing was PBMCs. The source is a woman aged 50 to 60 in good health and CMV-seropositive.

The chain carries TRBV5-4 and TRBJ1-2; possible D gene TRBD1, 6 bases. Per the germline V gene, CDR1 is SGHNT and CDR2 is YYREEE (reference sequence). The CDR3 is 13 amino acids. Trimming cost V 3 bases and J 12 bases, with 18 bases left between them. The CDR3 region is CASSSVGRGVDTF. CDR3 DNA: TGTGCCAGCAGCTCCGTTGGCAGGGGCGTTGACACCTTC. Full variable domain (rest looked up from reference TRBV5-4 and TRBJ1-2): ETGVTQSPTHLIKTRGQQVTLRCSSQSGHNTVSWYQQALGQGPQFIFQYYREEENGRGNFPPRFSGLQFPNYSSELNVNALELDDSALYLCASSSVGRGVDTFGSGTRLTVV.

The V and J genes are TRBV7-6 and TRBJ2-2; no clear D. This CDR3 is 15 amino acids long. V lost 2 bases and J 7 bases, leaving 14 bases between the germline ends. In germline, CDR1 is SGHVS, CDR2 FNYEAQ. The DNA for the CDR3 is TGTGCCAGCAGCTTAAGTTCCACTGTAGACGGGGAGCTGTTTTTT. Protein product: CASSLSSTVDGELFF.

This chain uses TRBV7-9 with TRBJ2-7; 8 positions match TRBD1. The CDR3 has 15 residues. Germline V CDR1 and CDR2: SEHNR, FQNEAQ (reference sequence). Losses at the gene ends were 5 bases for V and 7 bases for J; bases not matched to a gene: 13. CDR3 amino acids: CASSPIPRGQGEQYF. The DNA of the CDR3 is TGTGCCAGCAGCCCTATCCCCAGGGGGCAGGGGGAGCAGTACTTC.

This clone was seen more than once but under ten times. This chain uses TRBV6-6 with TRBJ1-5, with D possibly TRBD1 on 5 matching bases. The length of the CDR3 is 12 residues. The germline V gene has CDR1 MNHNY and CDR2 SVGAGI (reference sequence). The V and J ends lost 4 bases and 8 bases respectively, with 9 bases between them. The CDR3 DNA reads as TGTGCCAGCAGTTCTGTCAGGGAGCCCCAGCATTTT. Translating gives CASSSVREPQHF.

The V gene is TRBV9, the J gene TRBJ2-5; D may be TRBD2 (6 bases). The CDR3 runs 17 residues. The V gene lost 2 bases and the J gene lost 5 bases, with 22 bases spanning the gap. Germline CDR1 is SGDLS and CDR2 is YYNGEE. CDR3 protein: CASSVGLKSTRGETQYF. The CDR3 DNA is TGTGCCAGCAGCGTGGGGCTTAAATCTACTCGGGGGGAGACCCAGTACTTC.

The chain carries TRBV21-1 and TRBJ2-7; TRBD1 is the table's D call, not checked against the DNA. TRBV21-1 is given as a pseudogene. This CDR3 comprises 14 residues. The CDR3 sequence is CASGPRNRGNEQYF. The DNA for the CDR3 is TGTGCCAGCGGACCGCGGAACAGGGGGAACGAGCAGTACTTC.

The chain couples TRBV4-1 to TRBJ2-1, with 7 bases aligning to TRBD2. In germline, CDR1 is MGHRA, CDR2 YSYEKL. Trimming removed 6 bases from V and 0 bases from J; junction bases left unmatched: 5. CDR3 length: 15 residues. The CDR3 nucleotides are TGCGCCAGCAGGGAGACTAGCCTCTCCTACAATGAGCAGTTCTTC. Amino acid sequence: CASRETSLSYNEQFF.

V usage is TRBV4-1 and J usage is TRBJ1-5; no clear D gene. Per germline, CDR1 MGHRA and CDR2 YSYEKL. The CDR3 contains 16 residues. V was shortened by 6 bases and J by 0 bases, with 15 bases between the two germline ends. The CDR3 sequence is CASRFEEGYSNQPQHF. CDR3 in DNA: TGCGCCAGCAGATTCGAGGAGGGATATAGCAATCAGCCCCAGCATTTT.

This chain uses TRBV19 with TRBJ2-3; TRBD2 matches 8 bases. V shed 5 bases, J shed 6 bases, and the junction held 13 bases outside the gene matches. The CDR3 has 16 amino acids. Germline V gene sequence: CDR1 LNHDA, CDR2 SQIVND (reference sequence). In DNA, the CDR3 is TGTGCCAGTAGTCCTCAACGAGGGGCGGGAGGTGATACGCAGTATTTT. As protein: CASSPQRGAGGDTQYF. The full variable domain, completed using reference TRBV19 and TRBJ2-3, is DGGITQSPKYLFRKEGQNVTLSCEQNLNHDAMYWYRQDPGQGLRLIYYSQIVNDFQKGDIAEGYSVSREKKESFPLTVTSAQKNPTAFYLCASSPQRGAGGDTQYFGPGTRLTVL.

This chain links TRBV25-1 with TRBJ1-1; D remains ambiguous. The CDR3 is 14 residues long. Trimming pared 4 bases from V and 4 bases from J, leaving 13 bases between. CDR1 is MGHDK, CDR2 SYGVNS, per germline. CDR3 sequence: CASSGREWGTEAFF. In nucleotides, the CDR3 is TGTGCCAGCAGTGGTCGGGAATGGGGCACTGAAGCTTTCTTT.

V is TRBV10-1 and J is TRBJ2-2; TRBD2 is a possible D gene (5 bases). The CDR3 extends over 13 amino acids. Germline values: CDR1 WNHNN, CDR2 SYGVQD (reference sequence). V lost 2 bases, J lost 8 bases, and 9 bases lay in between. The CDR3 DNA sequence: TGCGCCAGCAGTGAGGATTCGGGAGGGGAGCTGTTTTTT. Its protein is CASSEDSGGELFF.

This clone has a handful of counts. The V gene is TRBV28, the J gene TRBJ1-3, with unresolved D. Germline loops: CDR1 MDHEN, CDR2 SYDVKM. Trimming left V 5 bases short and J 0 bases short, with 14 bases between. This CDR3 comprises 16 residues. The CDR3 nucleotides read TGTGCCAGCAGTCCCTTGGGGAGCCTCTCTGGAAACACCATATATTTT. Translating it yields CASSPLGSLSGNTIYF.

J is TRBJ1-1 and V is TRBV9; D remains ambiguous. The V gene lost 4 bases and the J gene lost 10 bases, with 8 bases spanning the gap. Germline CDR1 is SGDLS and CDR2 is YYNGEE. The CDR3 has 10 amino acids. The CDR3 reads CASSRVRAFF. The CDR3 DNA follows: TGTGCCAGCAGCCGGGTAAGAGCTTTCTTT.

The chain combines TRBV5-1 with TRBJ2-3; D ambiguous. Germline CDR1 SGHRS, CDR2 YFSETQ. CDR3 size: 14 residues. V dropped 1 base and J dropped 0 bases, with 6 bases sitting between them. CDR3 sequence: CASSLFGSTDTQYF. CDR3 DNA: TGCGCCAGCAGCTTGTTCGGTAGCACAGATACGCAGTATTTT.

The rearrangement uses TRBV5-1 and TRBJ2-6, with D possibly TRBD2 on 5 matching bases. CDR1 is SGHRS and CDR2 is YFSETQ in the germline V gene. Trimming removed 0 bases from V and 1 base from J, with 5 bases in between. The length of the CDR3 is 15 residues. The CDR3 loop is CASSLGGSGANVLTF. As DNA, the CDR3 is TGCGCCAGCAGCTTGGGAGGGTCTGGGGCCAACGTCCTGACTTTC. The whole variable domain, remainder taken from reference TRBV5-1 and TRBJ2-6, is KAGVTQTPRYLIKTRGQQVTLSCSPISGHRSVSWYQQTPGQGLQFLFEYFSETQRNKGNFPGRFSGRQFSNSRSEMNVSTLELGDSALYLCASSLGGSGANVLTFGAGSRLTVL.

CDR3 in amino acids: CASKIREEQYF. As DNA, the CDR3 is TGTGCCAGCAAAATCCGGGAGGAGCAGTACTTC. V gene TRBV6-5 combines with J gene TRBJ2-7; possibly TRBD2 for D (6 bases). The ends were cut back, 7 bases at V and 7 bases at J, with 11 bases in the middle. This CDR3 region has 11 residues. Per the germline V gene, CDR1 is MNHEY and CDR2 is SVGAGI.

CDR3 loop: CASSLAQLAGQETQYF. CDR3 in DNA: TGTGCCAGCAGCTTAGCCCAACTAGCGGGCCAAGAGACCCAGTACTTC. The chain joins TRBV7-9 to TRBJ2-5; 9 nucleotides line up with TRBD2. This CDR3 spans 16 amino acids. CDR1 and CDR2 from the germline V gene are SEHNR and FQNEAQ (reference sequence). The junction had 3 bases not matched to a gene; V was cut back by 0 bases and J by 1 base.

The CDR3 loop is CASSQGAQGFRNEQFF. The CDR3 coding sequence is TGTGCCAGCAGCCAAGGCGCACAGGGATTTAGGAATGAGCAGTTCTTC. The rearrangement links TRBV14 to TRBJ2-1; maybe TRBD1 (6 bases). Trimming shortened V by 1 base and J by 7 bases, and 17 bases separated the two germline ends. The CDR3 has 16 amino acids. The germline CDR1 and CDR2 sequences are SGHDN and FVKESK.